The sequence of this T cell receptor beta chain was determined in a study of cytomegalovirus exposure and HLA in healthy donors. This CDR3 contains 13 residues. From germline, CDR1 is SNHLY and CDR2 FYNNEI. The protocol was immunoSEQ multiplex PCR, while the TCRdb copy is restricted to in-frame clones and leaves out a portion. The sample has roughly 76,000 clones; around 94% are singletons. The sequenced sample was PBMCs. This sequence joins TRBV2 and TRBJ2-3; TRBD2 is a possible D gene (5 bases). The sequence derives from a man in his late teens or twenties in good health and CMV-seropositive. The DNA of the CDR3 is TGTGCGGTCCAGCGGTTTTTCACAGATACGCAGTATTTT. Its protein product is CAVQRFFTDTQYF.